The table lists the clone carrying this TCR beta chain with many counts. Its antigen is unknown. Graves' hyperthyroidism qualified as stable when ophthalmopathy did not progress within 18 months. PBMCs came from roughly 10 ml fresh peripheral blood. This sample is part of a study of T cells in Graves' hyperthyroidism and ophthalmopathy. Study results and limitations: Most expanded thyroid clonotypes above 0.001 also appeared in blood. The model's output predicted ophthalmopathy at a median of roughly 6.9 months prior to onset.

RNA transcripts yielded amplified TCR beta CDR3 regions. In the first-round RT-PCR of the TCR CDR3, the HTBI primer set was used. TCRdb fed the multiplex PCR reads into MiXCR, producing one record per CDR3 protein. The sample consists of around 690,000 distinct CDR3 sequences, 17% of them appearing once. This CDR3 is 13 amino acids long. Germline V gene lookup returns CDR1 SNHLY and CDR2 FYNNEI. The V and J ends lost 2 bases and 7 bases respectively, with 12 bases between them. The sample was blood. The sequence came from a man aged 45 to 65 with Graves' hyperthyroidism. This chain joins TRBV2 and TRBJ2-7; maybe TRBD2 (6 bases). CDR3 residues: CASSERRAGEQYF. CDR3 sequence (DNA): TGTGCCAGCAGTGAAAGGAGGGCCGGTGAGCAGTACTTC.